This section outlines one TCR beta chain sequence together with its context. Antigen specificity is unknown. Since a much larger clone is just one base distant, this may be a read error. This CDR3 is missing its conserved last phenylalanine or tryptophan, likely due to a read error. More than 9.5 ml fresh peripheral blood yielded the PBMCs. The CDR3 regions of TCR beta were amplified from RNA transcripts. First-round RT-PCR of the TCR CDR3 relied on the HTBI primer set. A single record per CDR3 protein comes from TCRdb applying MiXCR to the multiplex PCR reads. The table lists 330,000 or so distinct CDR3 sequences, roughly a fifth of them singletons. This entry belongs to a study of T cells in Graves' hyperthyroidism and ophthalmopathy. Study overall: Peripheral blood sampling occurred at initial diagnosis, before any treatment. Study-level points and caveats: Blood also held most thyroid clonotypes expanded beyond 0.001. With a median lead of roughly 6.8 months before onset, the model predicted ophthalmopathy.

This CDR3 is built from 14 residues. Germline assignment: CDR1 MDHEN and CDR2 SYDVKM. Trimming shortened V by 1 base and J by 5 bases, and 11 bases separated the two germline ends. V usage is TRBV28 and J usage is TRBJ2-5, with D tentatively TRBD1 (8 bases). This TCR was recovered from a man in his forties or fifties with Graves' ophthalmopathy. Sequencing used blood. The CDR3 nucleotides are TGTGCCAGCAGTTTATTACAGGGGGGGGAGACCCAGTACCTC. Its protein is CASSLLQGGETQYL.